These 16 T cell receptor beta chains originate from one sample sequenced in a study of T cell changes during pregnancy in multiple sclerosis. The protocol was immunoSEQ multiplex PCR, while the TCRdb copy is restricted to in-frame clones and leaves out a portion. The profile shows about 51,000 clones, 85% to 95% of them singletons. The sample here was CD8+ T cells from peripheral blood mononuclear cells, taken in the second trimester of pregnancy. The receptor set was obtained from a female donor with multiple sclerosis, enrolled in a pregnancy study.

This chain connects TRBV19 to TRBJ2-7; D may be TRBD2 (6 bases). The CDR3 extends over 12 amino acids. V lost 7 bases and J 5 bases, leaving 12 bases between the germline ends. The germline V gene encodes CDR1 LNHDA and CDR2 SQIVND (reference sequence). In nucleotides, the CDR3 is TGTGCCAGTACTGCGGGGATCAACGAGCAGTACTTC. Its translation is CASTAGINEQYF.

The CDR3 reads CASSQGLGGGQPQHF. The CDR3 coding sequence is TGCGCCAGCAGCCAAGGGCTAGGGGGTGGGCAGCCCCAGCATTTT. This chain links TRBV4-1 with TRBJ1-5; D might be TRBD1 (6 bases). The CDR3 contains 15 residues. With 1 base removed from V and 7 bases from J, the gap between germline ends came to 14 bases. The germline CDR1 and CDR2 sequences are MGHRA and YSYEKL.

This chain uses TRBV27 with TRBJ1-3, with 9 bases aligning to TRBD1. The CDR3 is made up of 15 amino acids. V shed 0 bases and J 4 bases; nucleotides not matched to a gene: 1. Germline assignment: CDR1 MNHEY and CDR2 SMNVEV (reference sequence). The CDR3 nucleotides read TGTGCCAGCAGTTTATCGGGACAGGGAGGAAACACCATATATTTT. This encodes CASSLSGQGGNTIYF.

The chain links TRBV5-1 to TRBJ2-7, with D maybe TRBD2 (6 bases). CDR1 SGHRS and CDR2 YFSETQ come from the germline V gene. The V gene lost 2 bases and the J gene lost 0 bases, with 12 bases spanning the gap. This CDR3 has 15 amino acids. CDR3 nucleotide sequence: TGCGCCAGCAGCTTATTTAGCGGAAGCTCCTACGAGCAGTACTTC. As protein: CASSLFSGSSYEQYF.

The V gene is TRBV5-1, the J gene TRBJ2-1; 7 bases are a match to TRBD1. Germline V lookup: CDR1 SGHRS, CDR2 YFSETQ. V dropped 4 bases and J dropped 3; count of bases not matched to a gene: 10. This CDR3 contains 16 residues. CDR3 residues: CASSPRQGVDYNEQFF. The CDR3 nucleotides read TGCGCCAGCAGCCCGCGACAGGGAGTGGACTACAATGAGCAGTTCTTC.

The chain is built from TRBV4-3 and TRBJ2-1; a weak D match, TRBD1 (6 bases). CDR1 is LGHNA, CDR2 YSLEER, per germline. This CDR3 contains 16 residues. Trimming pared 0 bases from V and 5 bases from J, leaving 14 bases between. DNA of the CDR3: TGCGCCAGCAGCCAAGATTCCAGGGGTTGGGACAATGAGCAGTTCTTC. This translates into CASSQDSRGWDNEQFF.

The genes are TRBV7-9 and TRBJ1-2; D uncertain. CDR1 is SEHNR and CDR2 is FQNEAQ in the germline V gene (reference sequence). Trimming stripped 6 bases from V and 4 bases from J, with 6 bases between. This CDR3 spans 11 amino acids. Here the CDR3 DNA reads TGTGCCAGCAGGAGTGGCTATGGCTACACCTTC. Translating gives CASRSGYGYTF. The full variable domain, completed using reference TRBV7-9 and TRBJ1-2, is DTGVSQNPRHKITKRGQNVTFRCDPISEHNRLYWYRQTLGQGPEFLTYFQNEAQLEKSRLLSDRFSAERPKGSFSTLEIQRTEQGDSAMYLCASRSGYGYTFGSGTRLTVV.

The CDR3 is CASSVHGLTTDTQYF. Written as DNA, the CDR3 is TGTGCCAGCAGCGTACATGGACTTACCACAGATACGCAGTATTTT. V and J are TRBV9 and TRBJ2-3; a possible D gene is TRBD2 (5 bases). The CDR3 is 15 amino acids. Germline CDR1 is SGDLS and CDR2 is YYNGEE. V lost 1 base to trimming and J lost 2 bases, with 11 bases between them.

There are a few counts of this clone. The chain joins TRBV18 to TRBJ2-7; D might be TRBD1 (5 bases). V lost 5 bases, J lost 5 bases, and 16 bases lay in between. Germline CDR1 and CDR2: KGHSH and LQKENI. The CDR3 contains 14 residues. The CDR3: CASSLGAALDEQYF. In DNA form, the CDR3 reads TGTGCCAGCTCATTAGGGGCAGCCCTTGACGAGCAGTACTTC.

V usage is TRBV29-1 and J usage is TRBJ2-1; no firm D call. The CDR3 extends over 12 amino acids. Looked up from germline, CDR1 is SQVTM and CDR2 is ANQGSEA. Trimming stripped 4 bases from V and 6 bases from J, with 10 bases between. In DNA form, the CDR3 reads TGCAGCGTTGTCCCAGCAGGCAATGAGCAGTTCTTC. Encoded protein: CSVVPAGNEQFF.

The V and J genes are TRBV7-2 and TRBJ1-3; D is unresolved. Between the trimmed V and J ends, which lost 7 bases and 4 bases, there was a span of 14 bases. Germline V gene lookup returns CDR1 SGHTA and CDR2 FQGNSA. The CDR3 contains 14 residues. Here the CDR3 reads CASTLWGGGNTIYF. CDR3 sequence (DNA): TGTGCCAGCACCCTATGGGGAGGCGGAAACACCATATATTTT.

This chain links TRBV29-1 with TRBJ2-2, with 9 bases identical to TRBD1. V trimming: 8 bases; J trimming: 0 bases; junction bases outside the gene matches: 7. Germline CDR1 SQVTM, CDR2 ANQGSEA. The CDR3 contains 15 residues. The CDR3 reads CSTTGDRANTGELFF. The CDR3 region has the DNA TGCAGCACCACCGGGGACAGGGCGAACACCGGGGAGCTGTTTTTT.

In nucleotides, the CDR3 is TGTGCCAGCAGCCCCCGGACAGGTGACGAGCAGTACTTC. Translated, it gives CASSPRTGDEQYF. This chain links TRBV9 with TRBJ2-7; 7 nucleotides agree with TRBD1. The CDR3 loop spans 13 amino acids. Germline V CDR1 and CDR2: SGDLS, YYNGEE. V trimming: 4 bases; J trimming: 5 bases; junction bases outside the gene matches: 6. Combining the CDR3 with reference TRBV9 and TRBJ2-7 gives the whole variable domain DSGVTQTPKHLITATGQRVTLRCSPRSGDLSVYWYQQSLDQGLQFLIQYYNGEERAKGNILERFSAQQFPDLHSELNLSSLELGDSALYFCASSPRTGDEQYFGPGTRLTVT.

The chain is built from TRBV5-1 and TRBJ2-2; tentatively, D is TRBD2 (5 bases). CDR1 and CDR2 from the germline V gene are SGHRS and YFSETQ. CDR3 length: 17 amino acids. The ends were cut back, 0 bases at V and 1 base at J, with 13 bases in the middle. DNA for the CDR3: TGCGCCAGCAGCTTGGATTGGCGGACTCAGAACACCGGGGAGCTGTTTTTT. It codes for CASSLDWRTQNTGELFF.

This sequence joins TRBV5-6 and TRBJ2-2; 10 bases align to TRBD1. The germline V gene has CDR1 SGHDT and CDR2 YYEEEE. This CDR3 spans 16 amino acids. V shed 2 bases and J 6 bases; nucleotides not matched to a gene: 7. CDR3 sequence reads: CASSLLDRGPSGELFF. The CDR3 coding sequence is TGTGCCAGCAGCTTACTAGACAGGGGGCCTTCCGGGGAGCTGTTTTTT.

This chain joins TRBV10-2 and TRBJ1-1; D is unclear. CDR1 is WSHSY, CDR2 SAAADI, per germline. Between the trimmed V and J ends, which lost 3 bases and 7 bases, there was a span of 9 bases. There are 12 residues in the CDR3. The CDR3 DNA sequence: TGCGCCAGCAGTGATATGGCAGGTGAAGCTTTCTTT. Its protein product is CASSDMAGEAFF.